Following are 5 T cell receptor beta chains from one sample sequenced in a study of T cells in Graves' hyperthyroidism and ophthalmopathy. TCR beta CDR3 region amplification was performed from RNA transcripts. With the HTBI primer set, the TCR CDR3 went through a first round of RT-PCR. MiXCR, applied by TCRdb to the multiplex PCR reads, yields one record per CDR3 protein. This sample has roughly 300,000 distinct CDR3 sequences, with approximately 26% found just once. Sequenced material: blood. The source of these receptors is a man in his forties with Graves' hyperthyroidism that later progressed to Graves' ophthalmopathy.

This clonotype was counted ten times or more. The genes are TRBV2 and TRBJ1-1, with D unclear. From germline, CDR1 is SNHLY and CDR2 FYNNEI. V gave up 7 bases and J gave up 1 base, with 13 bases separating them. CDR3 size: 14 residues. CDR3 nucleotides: TGTGCCAGCACCGTGGACTCATCGAACACTGAAGCTTTCTTT. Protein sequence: CASTVDSSNTEAFF.

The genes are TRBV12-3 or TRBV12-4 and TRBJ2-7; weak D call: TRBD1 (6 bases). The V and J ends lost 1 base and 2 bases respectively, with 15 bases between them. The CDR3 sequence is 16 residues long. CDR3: CASSLGLTGDPYEQYF. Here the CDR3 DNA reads TGTGCCAGCAGTTTAGGGCTGACAGGAGACCCCTACGAGCAGTACTTC.

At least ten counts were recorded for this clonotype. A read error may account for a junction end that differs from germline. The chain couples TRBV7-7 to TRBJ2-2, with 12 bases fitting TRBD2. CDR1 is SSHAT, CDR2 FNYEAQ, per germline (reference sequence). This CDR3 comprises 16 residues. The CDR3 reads CASSPTTSGSSGELFF. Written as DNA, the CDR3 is TGTGCTAGCAGCCCTACGACTAGCGGGAGTTCCGGGGAGCTGTTTTTT.

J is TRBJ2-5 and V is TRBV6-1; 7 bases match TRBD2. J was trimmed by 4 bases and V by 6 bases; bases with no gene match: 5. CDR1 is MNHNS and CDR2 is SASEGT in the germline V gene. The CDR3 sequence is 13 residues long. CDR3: CASRRLARETQYF. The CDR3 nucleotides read TGTGCCAGCAGGAGACTAGCAAGAGAGACCCAGTACTTC.

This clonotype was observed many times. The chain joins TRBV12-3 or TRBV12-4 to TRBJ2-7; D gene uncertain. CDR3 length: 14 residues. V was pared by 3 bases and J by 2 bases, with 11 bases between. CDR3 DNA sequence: TGTGCCAGCAGTTTTCGCCACGAGACCTACGAGCAGTACTTC. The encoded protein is CASSFRHETYEQYF.